The 9 T cell receptor beta chains given below trace back to one sample, sequenced in a study of OX40 agonist ivuxolimab in advanced cancers. The protocol was immunoSEQ multiplex PCR, while the TCRdb copy is restricted to in-frame clones and leaves out a portion. Of 90,000 to 100,000 clones detected, roughly nine tenths appear once; the ten largest clones hold around 0.82%. Material: CD4+ or CD8+ T cells sorted from blood, obtained in a trial of the OX40 agonist ivuxolimab. All receptors derive from an adult with an advanced solid tumor such as melanoma, head and neck, liver or kidney cancer.

The CDR3 DNA reads TGTGCCAGCAGCTTATCCTCTAGCGGGGCTGGCGGCAAGTACTTC. Residues: CASSLSSSGAGGKYF. This rearrangement joins TRBV7-6 to TRBJ2-7; TRBD2 aligns across 9 bases. Germline V gene sequence: CDR1 SGHVS, CDR2 FNYEAQ. The CDR3 totals 15 residues. Losses at the gene ends were 2 bases for V and 11 bases for J; bases not matched to a gene: 13.

Only one count was recorded for this clone. The chain links TRBV28 to TRBJ1-2; D is undetermined. The germline V gene encodes CDR1 MDHEN and CDR2 SYDVKM. The CDR3 totals 15 residues. Trimming took off 5 bases at V and 4 bases at J, with 17 bases between the two ends. The CDR3 DNA reads as TGTGCCAGCAGTCCGGCCCTGCGGGTTTTCTATGGCTACACCTTC. As protein: CASSPALRVFYGYTF.

V usage is TRBV5-1 and J usage is TRBJ2-5; the match to TRBD2 covers 11 bases. Germline CDR1 SGHRS, CDR2 YFSETQ. The length of the CDR3 is 15 residues. Trimming at V came to 2 bases and at J to 5 bases, leaving 5 bases not matched to a gene. The CDR3 DNA sequence: TGCGCCAGCAGCTTTAGCGGGAGGGCCCGGGAGACCCAGTACTTC. Translated: CASSFSGRARETQYF.

With regard to this clone: Other DNA sequences in the same sample also yield this CDR3. This sequence joins TRBV2 and TRBJ2-5; no reliable D call. In germline, CDR1 is SNHLY, CDR2 FYNNEI. This CDR3 contains 13 residues. V dropped 4 bases and J dropped 4 bases, with 10 bases sitting between them. Written as DNA, the CDR3 is TGTGCCAGCAGTGTGGAGAGCCGAGAGACCCAGTACTTC. Amino acids: CASSVESRETQYF.

The rearrangement links TRBV7-2 to TRBJ2-2, with 7 bases fitting TRBD1. Germline CDR1 and CDR2: SGHTA and FQGNSA. The CDR3 runs to 16 residues. Trimming at V came to 4 bases and at J to 0 bases, leaving 5 bases not matched to a gene. The CDR3 sequence: CASSSNRGSNTGELFF. DNA for the CDR3: TGTGCCAGCAGCTCGAACAGGGGATCGAACACCGGGGAGCTGTTTTTT. Variable domain in full (rest from reference TRBV7-2 and TRBJ2-2): GAGVSQSPSNKVTEKGKDVELRCDPISGHTALYWYRQSLGQGLEFLIYFQGNSAPDKSGLPSDRFSAERTGGSVSTLTIQRTQQEDSAVYLCASSSNRGSNTGELFFGEGSRLTVL.

The chain links TRBV18 to TRBJ2-1; TRBD2 might be the D (6 bases). This CDR3 spans 17 amino acids. V was clipped by 6 bases and J by 1 base, with 19 bases between them. The germline V gene encodes CDR1 KGHSH and CDR2 LQKENI. Here the CDR3 DNA reads TGTGCCAGCTCTGGAGGGTCCCCGACGGATTCCTACAATGAGCAGTTCTTC. This sequence encodes CASSGGSPTDSYNEQFF.

The chain combines TRBV7-9 with TRBJ2-3, with 7 bases lining up with TRBD2. The CDR3 spans 15 residues. The V gene's germline CDR1 is SEHNR and CDR2 FQNEAQ (reference sequence). With 5 bases clipped from V and 4 bases from J, the junction kept 9 bases outside the gene matches. The CDR3 is CASSPTLADSDTQYF. The CDR3, as DNA: TGTGCCAGCAGCCCAACTCTAGCGGACTCAGATACGCAGTATTTT.

This clone appeared a single time. The chain carries TRBV11-2 and TRBJ1-2, with unresolved D. This CDR3 has 13 amino acids. V was trimmed by 0 bases and J by 14 bases, leaving 16 bases between them. The germline V gene has CDR1 SGHAT and CDR2 FQNNGV. The CDR3 region is CASSLDNYSDSTF. The DNA for the CDR3 is TGTGCCAGCAGCTTAGACAACTATTCCGATTCTACCTTC. Together with reference TRBV11-2 and TRBJ1-2, the CDR3 gives the full variable domain: EAGVAQSPRYKIIEKRQSVAFWCNPISGHATLYWYQQILGQGPKLLIQFQNNGVVDDSQLPKDRFSAERLKGVDSTLKIQPAKLEDSAVYLCASSLDNYSDSTFGSGTRLTVV.

CDR3 sequence (DNA): TGTGCCAGCAGCGTAGGCGGACAAAGTCAAGGGGAGACCCAGTACTTC. It codes for CASSVGGQSQGETQYF. This chain links TRBV9 with TRBJ2-5; D is perhaps TRBD1 (5 bases). Per germline, CDR1 SGDLS and CDR2 YYNGEE. Between the trimmed V and J ends, which lost 0 bases and 5 bases, there was a span of 17 bases. This CDR3 has 16 amino acids.